The clone carrying this T cell receptor (beta chain) has more than one count but fewer than ten. Antigen specificity is unknown. This entry is derived from a study of T cells in Graves' hyperthyroidism and ophthalmopathy. Study outcomes and limitations: Among thyroid clonotypes expanded above 0.001, most also appeared in blood.

Germline lookup yields CDR1 ENHRY and CDR2 SYGVKD. With V trimmed by 7 bases and J by 9 bases, 6 bases remained unmatched. The CDR3 has 12 amino acids. Amplification of TCR beta CDR3 regions was performed using RNA transcripts as template. The HTBI primer set was used in a first-round RT-PCR of the TCR CDR3. MiXCR, applied by TCRdb to the multiplex PCR reads, yields one record per CDR3 protein. The data contain roughly 630,000 distinct CDR3 sequences, 15% to 17% of them seen just once; the ten biggest clones take up about 7%. The clonotype comes from a woman aged 25 to 39 with Graves' hyperthyroidism. The rearrangement uses TRBV10-3 and TRBJ2-1; TRBD2 matches 7 bases. Material: blood. DNA for the CDR3: TGTGCCATCACTAGGGAGGGCGGTGAGCAGTTCTTC. Amino acid sequence: CAITREGGEQFF.